The source of this T cell receptor beta chain is a study of T cell responses to AZD1222 COVID-19 vaccine. Study information: Second-dose timings of about 4 or about 12 weeks were pooled.

Repertoires were generated with immunoSEQ multiplex PCR, while TCRdb's copy carries only in-frame clones and drops some. The sample holds 120,000 to 150,000 clones; roughly nine tenths are singletons and the top ten take 4.5% to 6.5%. This clone appeared a single time. Its target is unknown. Study-level points and caveats: Among those given AZD1222, only five or six were seropositive at baseline.

The sequencing here drew on peripheral blood, taken on day 0 of AZD1222 vaccination. The sequence was obtained from an adult in good health.

Here the CDR3 reads CASSSGTSGRGATQYF. CDR3 bases: TGTGCCAGCAGCTCAGGGACTAGCGGGAGGGGAGCGACCCAGTACTTC. The chain carries TRBV11-2 and TRBJ2-5; TRBD2 aligns across 16 bases. The CDR3 is 16 residues long. In germline, CDR1 is SGHAT, CDR2 FQNNGV. The J segment lost 7 bases and the V segment lost 4 bases, leaving 6 bases of the junction unmatched.